This TCR beta chain was profiled in a study of neoadjuvant anti-PD-1 for oral cavity cancer. Sequencing was performed with immunoSEQ multiplex PCR; in TCRdb, only in-frame clones are kept and a portion is missing. The repertoire consists of about 16,000 clones, with about 68% occurring once and the leading ten covering about 2.4%. Trimming stripped 4 bases from V and 9 bases from J, with 9 bases between. This CDR3 is built from 11 residues. Germline V lookup: CDR1 MNHNY, CDR2 SVGAGI (reference sequence). This clone was found once. The clonotype comes from a person aged 40-85 years with oral cavity squamous cell carcinoma. Specimen: PBMCs, collected before nivolumab (anti-PD-1) treatment. The chain is built from TRBV6-6 and TRBJ2-5; D is uncertain. CDR3 bases: TGTGCCAGCAGTTTTGGGCAGGCCCAGTACTTC. The encoded protein is CASSFGQAQYF.